This is a list of T cell receptor beta chains from one sample in a study of cytomegalovirus exposure and HLA in healthy donors. Profiling relied on immunoSEQ multiplex PCR, and the TCRdb table lists in-frame clones only, not all of them. The data hold around 100,000 clones, with 82% observed a single time. Source material: PBMCs. The receptors stem from a man aged 25 to 40 in good health and CMV-seropositive. The CDR3 runs from the conserved cysteine through the conserved F or W. D genes are given only for firm matches. Some rows mark clone size as missing; the rest say once, few, many or name a class of expanded clone.

length: 15
D: TRBD2
J: TRBJ2-3
size: NA
V: TRBV6-5
DNA: TGTGCCAGCAGACTTGTAGGCGGGAGTACAGATACGCAGTATTTT
CDR3: CASRLVGGSTDTQYF

length: 14
D: NA
J: TRBJ2-7
size: NA
V: TRBV30
DNA: TGTGCCTGGAAGGGTCGGGGGAATCCCTACGAGCAGTACTTC
CDR3: CAWKGRGNPYEQYF

length: 14
D: TRBD1
J: TRBJ1-5
size: NA
V: TRBV28
DNA: TGTGCCAGCATCCTTGGGACAGGGAAACAGCCCCAGCATTTT
CDR3: CASILGTGKQPQHF

length: 18
D: TRBD2
J: TRBJ2-4
size: once
V: TRBV27
DNA: TGTGCCAGCAGTTTATCCCGGCTAGCGGGAGGATTTAAAAACATTCAGTACTTC
CDR3: CASSLSRLAGGFKNIQYF

length: 16
D: TRBD1
J: TRBJ1-5
size: NA
V: TRBV10-3
DNA: TGTGCCATCAGTGAGTCTGAACAGGGGCGTAATCAGCCCCAGCATTTT
CDR3: CAISESEQGRNQPQHF

length: 13
D: TRBD1
J: TRBJ2-7
size: NA
V: TRBV29-1
DNA: TGCAGCGTTGAAGATCAGGGGGCGCGGGAGCAGTACTTC
CDR3: CSVEDQGAREQYF

length: 19
D: TRBD1
J: TRBJ2-5
size: once
V: TRBV18
DNA: TGTGCCAGCTCACCACCAGGGAGCCCGGGACAGTACCTTGGGGAGACCCAGTACTTC
CDR3: CASSPPGSPGQYLGETQYF

length: 14
D: NA
J: TRBJ2-1
size: NA
V: TRBV11-2
DNA: TGTGCCAGCAGCGCCCGAGGAGCCTACAATGAGCAGTTCTTC
CDR3: CASSARGAYNEQFF

length: 16
D: TRBD2
J: TRBJ2-7
size: NA
V: TRBV7-9
DNA: TGTGCCAGCAGCTTCTTAGCGGGAGTCACCCCTCACGAGCAGTACTTC
CDR3: CASSFLAGVTPHEQYF

length: 14
D: NA
J: TRBJ1-3
size: once
V: TRBV28
DNA: TGTGCCAGTAGCACCGCCGGGTTTGTGAACACCATATATTTT
CDR3: CASSTAGFVNTIYF

length: 13
D: NA
J: TRBJ2-1
size: NA
V: TRBV7-2
DNA: TGTGCCAGCAGCTTAGGGATCCCGACAGAGCAGTTCTTC
CDR3: CASSLGIPTEQFF